This T cell receptor beta chain was found in a study of OX40 agonist ivuxolimab in advanced cancers. Looking at the study overall: Dose-escalation patients suffered from hepatocellular carcinoma, melanoma, renal cell or head and neck cancer. A mean age of around 63 years, range about 20 to 79, was recorded, and roughly 80% were male.

The CDR3 is 15 residues long. Germline V gene sequence: CDR1 SGHNT, CDR2 YYREEE (reference sequence). The germline V and J ends were trimmed by 4 bases and 3 bases, with 16 bases remaining between them. TCRdb's copy holds only in-frame clones and misses some; the assay was immunoSEQ multiplex PCR. The table lists 75,000 to 95,000 clones, more than 80% of them singletons. Autoimmune disease history or systemic immunosuppression led to patient exclusion. Only one count was recorded for this clone. The sequence derives from an adult with an advanced solid tumor such as melanoma, head and neck, liver or kidney cancer. The source was CD4+ or CD8+ T cells sorted from blood, collected in a trial of the OX40 agonist ivuxolimab. The chain combines TRBV5-4 with TRBJ2-5; D may be TRBD2 (5 bases). The CDR3 protein is CASSPELVTKETQYF. CDR3 nucleotides: TGTGCCAGCAGCCCGGAACTAGTTACTAAAGAGACCCAGTACTTC.